This T cell receptor beta chain comes out of a study of T cell changes during pregnancy in multiple sclerosis. Libraries were prepared by immunoSEQ multiplex PCR; TCRdb keeps only in-frame clonotypes and omits some of them. In the table there are 45,000 to 55,000 clones, 80% to 95% of which are singletons. Germline V lookup: CDR1 MNHEY, CDR2 SVGAGI. V was clipped by 5 bases and J by 8 bases; unmatched bases: 7. The CDR3 consists of 15 residues. V usage is TRBV6-5 and J usage is TRBJ2-1, with 12 nucleotides matching TRBD2. The sequencing used CD4+ T cells from peripheral blood mononuclear cells, collected after pregnancy. The sequence derives from a female donor with multiple sclerosis, enrolled in a pregnancy study. The DNA for the CDR3 is TGTGCCAGCAGTCAACGGACTAGCGGGATGTATGAGCAGTTCTTC. Translating gives CASSQRTSGMYEQFF.